This entry lists 9 T cell receptor beta chains sequenced from one sample in a study of cytomegalovirus exposure and HLA in healthy donors. The PCR was carried out with 60 Vbeta primers and 13 Jbeta primers. Data came from immunoSEQ multiplex PCR; TCRdb stores just in-frame clones and leaves some out. The sample shows 150,000 or so clones, 80% to 90% of them seen only once. The sample consisted of PBMCs. Receptors originate from a woman under 30 in good health and CMV-seronegative.

The gene calls are TRBV2 and TRBJ1-5; 8 nucleotides match TRBD1. V lost 6 bases to trimming and J lost 7 bases; unmatched junction nucleotides: 5. In germline, CDR1 is SNHLY, CDR2 FYNNEI. The CDR3 contains 13 residues. CDR3 in amino acids: CASSRGRGQPQHF. The CDR3 region has the DNA TGTGCCAGCAGCAGGGGGCGCGGGCAGCCCCAGCATTTT.

In its sample, this clone was seen once. The chain couples TRBV6-5 to TRBJ1-1; possible D gene TRBD1, 5 bases. Per the germline V gene, CDR1 is MNHEY and CDR2 is SVGAGI. The CDR3 totals 16 residues. V was trimmed by 0 bases and J by 2 bases, leaving 13 bases between them. The DNA of the CDR3 is TGTGCCAGCAGTTACTCCAAGGTCGGGGGTAACACTGAAGCTTTCTTT. It encodes CASSYSKVGGNTEAFF.

This clone was found a few times. This chain links TRBV4-2 with TRBJ2-7, with 10 bases aligning to TRBD2. The CDR3 loop spans 21 amino acids. V shed 1 base and J 3 bases; nucleotides not matched to a gene: 21. Germline V gene lookup returns CDR1 LGHNA and CDR2 YNFKEQ. The CDR3 protein is CASSQAPGLAGDERDYYEQYF. CDR3 DNA: TGTGCCAGCAGCCAAGCCCCGGGGCTAGCGGGAGACGAGCGGGACTACTACGAGCAGTACTTC.

This clone was observed once. The chain has TRBV18 and TRBJ1-5; no definite D call. The CDR3 loop spans 14 amino acids. Trimming took off 2 bases at V and 2 bases at J, with 7 bases between the two ends. Germline assignment: CDR1 KGHSH and CDR2 LQKENI. CDR3 sequence: CASSPGGGNQPQHF. The CDR3 DNA reads TGTGCCAGCTCACCAGGAGGTGGCAATCAGCCCCAGCATTTT.

V is TRBV28 and J is TRBJ2-3; 9 bases are a match to TRBD1. The CDR3 extends over 15 amino acids. Germline values: CDR1 MDHEN, CDR2 SYDVKM. V lost 5 bases and J lost 8; bases outside the gene matches: 11. DNA for the CDR3: TGTGCCAGCAGTACCGGGACAGGGATAATAGGTACGCAGTATTTT. This codes for CASSTGTGIIGTQYF.

The rearrangement joins TRBV4-2 to TRBJ1-5, with 7 bases identical to TRBD1. Looked up from germline, CDR1 is LGHNA and CDR2 is YNFKEQ. The CDR3 is 14 residues long. The trim removed 2 bases at V and 5 bases at J, leaving 3 bases unmatched. CDR3 amino acids: CASSQWTGDQPQHF. DNA of the CDR3: TGTGCCAGCAGCCAATGGACAGGCGATCAGCCCCAGCATTTT.

The chain links TRBV5-1 to TRBJ2-7; a weak D match, TRBD2 (5 bases). With 1 base removed from V and 0 bases from J, the gap between germline ends came to 14 bases. The CDR3 runs to 16 residues. Germline CDR1 reads SGHRS; CDR2 reads YFSETQ. The CDR3 spells CASSLYGAGGSYEQYF. In DNA, the CDR3 is TGCGCCAGCAGCTTGTATGGAGCAGGAGGCTCCTACGAGCAGTACTTC.

This clone was detected once. The genes are TRBV5-4 and TRBJ2-3; D call uncertain. The germline gives CDR1 SGHNT, CDR2 YYREEE (reference sequence). V dropped 0 bases and J dropped 1 base, with 6 bases sitting between them. The CDR3 extends over 14 amino acids. The CDR3 bases are TGTGCCAGCAGCTTGGTGTCAGGCACAGATACGCAGTATTTT. Amino acid sequence: CASSLVSGTDTQYF.

The J gene is TRBJ2-1, the V gene TRBV19; 14 nucleotides align to TRBD2. Trimming cost V 4 bases and J 5 bases; bases outside gene matches: 10. This CDR3 has 18 residues. From germline, CDR1 is LNHDA and CDR2 SQIVND (reference sequence). DNA for the CDR3: TGTGCCAGTAGTACTCCGGGACTAGCGGGAGCGTTGAACAATGAGCAGTTCTTC. Translating gives CASSTPGLAGALNNEQFF. Full variable domain (remainder filled in from reference TRBV19 and TRBJ2-1): DGGITQSPKYLFRKEGQNVTLSCEQNLNHDAMYWYRQDPGQGLRLIYYSQIVNDFQKGDIAEGYSVSREKKESFPLTVTSAQKNPTAFYLCASSTPGLAGALNNEQFFGPGTRLTVL.